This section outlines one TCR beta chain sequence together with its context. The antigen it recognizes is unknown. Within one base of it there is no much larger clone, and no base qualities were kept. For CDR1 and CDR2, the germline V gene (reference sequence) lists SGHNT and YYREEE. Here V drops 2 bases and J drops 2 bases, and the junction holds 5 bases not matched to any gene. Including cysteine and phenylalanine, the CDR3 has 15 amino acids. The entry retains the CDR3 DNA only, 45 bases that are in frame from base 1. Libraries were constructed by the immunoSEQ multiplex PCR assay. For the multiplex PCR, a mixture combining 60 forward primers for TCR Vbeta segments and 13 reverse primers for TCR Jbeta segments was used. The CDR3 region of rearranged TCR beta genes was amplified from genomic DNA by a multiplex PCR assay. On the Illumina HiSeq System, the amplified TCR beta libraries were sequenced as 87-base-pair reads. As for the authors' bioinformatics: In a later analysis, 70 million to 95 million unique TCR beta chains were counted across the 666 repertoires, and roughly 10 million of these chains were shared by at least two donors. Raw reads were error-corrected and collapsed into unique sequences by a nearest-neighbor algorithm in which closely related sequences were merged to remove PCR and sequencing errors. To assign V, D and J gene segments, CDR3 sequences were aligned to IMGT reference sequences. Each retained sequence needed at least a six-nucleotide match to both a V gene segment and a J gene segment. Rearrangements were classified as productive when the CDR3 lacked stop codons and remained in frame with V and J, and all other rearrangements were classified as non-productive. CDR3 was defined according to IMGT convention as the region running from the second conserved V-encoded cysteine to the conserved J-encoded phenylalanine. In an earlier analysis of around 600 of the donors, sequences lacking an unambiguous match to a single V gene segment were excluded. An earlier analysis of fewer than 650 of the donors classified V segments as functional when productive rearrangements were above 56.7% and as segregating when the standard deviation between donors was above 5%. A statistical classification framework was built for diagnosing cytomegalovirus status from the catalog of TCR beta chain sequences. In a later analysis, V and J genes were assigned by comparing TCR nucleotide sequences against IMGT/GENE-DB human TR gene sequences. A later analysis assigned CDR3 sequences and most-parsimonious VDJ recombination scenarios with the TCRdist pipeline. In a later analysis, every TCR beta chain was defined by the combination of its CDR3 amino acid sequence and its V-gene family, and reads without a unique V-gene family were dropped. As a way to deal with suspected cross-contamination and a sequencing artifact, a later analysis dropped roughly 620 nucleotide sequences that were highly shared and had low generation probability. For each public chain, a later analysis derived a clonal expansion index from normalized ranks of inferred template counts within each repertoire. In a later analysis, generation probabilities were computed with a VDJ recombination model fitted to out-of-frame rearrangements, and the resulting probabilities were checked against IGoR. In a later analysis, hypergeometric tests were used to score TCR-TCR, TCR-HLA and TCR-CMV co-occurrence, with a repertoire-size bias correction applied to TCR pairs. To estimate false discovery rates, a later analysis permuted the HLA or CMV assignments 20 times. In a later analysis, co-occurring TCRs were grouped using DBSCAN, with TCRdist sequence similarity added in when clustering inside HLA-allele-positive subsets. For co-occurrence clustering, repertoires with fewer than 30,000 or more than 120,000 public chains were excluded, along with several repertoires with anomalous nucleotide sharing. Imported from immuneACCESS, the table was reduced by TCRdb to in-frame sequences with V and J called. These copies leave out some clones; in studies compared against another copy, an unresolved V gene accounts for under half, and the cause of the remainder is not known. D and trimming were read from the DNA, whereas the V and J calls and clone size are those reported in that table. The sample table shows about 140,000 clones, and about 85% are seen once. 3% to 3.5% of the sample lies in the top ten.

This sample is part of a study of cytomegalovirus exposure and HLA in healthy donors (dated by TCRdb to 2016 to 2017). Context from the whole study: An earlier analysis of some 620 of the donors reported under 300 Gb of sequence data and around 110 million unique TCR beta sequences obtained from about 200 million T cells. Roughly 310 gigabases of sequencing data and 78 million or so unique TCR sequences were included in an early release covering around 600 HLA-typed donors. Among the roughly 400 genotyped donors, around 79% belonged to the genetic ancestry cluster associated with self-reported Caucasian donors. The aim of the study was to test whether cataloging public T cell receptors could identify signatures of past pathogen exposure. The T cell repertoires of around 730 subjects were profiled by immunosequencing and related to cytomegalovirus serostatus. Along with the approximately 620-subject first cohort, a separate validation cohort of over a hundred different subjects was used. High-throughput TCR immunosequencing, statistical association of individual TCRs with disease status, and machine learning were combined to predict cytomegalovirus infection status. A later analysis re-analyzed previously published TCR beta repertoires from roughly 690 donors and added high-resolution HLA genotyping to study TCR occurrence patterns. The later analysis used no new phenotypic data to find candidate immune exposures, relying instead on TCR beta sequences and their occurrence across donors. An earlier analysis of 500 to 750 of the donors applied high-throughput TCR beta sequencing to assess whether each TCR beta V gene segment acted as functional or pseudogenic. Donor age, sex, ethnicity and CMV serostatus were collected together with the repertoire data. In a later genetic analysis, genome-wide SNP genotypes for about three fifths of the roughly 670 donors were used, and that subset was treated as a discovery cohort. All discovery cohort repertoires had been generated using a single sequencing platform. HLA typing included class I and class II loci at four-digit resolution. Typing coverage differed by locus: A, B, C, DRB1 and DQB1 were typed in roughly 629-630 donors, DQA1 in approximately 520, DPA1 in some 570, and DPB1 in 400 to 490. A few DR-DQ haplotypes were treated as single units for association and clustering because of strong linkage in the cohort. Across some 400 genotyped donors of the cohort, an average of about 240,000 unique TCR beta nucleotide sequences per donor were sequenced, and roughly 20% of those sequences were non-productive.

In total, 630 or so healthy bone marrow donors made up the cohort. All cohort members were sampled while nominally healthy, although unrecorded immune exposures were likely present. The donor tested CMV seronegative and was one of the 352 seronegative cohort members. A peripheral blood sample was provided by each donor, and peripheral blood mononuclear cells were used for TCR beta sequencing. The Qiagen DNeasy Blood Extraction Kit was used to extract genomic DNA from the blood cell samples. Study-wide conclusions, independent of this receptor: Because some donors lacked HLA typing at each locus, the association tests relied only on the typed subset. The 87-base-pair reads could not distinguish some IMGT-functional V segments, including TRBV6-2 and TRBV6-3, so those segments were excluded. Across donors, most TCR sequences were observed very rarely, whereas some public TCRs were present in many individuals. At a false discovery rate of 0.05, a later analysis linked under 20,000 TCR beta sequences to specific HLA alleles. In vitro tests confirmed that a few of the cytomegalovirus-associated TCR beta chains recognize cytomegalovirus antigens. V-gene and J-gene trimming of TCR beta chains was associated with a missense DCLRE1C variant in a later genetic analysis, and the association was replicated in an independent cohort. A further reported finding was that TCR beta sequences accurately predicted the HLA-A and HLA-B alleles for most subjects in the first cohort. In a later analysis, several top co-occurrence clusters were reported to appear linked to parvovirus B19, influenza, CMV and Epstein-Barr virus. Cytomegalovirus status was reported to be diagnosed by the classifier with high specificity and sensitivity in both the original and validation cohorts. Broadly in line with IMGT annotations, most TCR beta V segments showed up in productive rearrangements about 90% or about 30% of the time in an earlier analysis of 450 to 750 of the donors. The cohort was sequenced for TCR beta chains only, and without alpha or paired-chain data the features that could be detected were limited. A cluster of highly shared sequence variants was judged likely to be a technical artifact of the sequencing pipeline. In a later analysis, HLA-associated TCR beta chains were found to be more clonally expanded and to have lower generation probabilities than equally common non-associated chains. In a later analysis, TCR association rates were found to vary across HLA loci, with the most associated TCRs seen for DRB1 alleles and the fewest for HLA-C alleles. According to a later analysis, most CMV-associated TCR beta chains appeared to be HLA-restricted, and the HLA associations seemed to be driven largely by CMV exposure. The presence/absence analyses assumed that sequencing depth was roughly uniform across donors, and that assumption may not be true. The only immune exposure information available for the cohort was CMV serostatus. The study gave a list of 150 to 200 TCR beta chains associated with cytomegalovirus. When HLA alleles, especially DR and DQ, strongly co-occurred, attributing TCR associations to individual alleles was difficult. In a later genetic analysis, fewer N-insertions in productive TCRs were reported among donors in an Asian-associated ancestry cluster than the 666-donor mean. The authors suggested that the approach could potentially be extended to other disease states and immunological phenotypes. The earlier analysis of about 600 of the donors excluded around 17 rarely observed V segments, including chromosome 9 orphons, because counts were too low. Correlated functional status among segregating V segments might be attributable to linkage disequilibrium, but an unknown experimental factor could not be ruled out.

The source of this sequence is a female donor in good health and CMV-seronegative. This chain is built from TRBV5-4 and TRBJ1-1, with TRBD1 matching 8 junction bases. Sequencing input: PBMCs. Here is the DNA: TGTGCCAGCAGCTTTGCGACAGGGGCAAACACTGAAGCTTTCTTT. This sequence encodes CASSFATGANTEAFF.